A selection of T cell receptor beta chains follows, all from one sample in a study of blood T cells in healthy people across ages. TCRdb called the 5' RACE reads again in MiXCR, with one record for every CDR3 protein. The data contain about 1,600,000 distinct CDR3 sequences, approximately 42% of them singletons. The sample consisted of blood. All receptors derive from a woman aged 18-29 years in good health. Each CDR3 is given with its conserved first and last residue. Fields, in order: D gene, clone size, V gene, J gene, CDR3 protein, CDR3 DNA. D genes are given only for firm matches. Only some rows state a clone size, as once, few, many or a class for expanded clones.

d_call: -; clone_size: -; v_call: TRBV3-1; j_call: TRBJ1-2; cdr3_aa: CASSQQAGDNYGYTF; cdr3_nt: TGTGCCAGCAGCCAACAGGCCGGGGATAACTATGGCTACACCTTC
d_call: TRBD2; clone_size: -; v_call: TRBV27; j_call: TRBJ2-1; cdr3_aa: CASGRAPYNEQFF; cdr3_nt: TGTGCCAGCGGGAGGGCCCCCTACAATGAGCAGTTCTTC
d_call: TRBD2; clone_size: -; v_call: TRBV12-3/TRBV12-4; j_call: TRBJ2-4; cdr3_aa: CASSLSMVAGGCKLYF; cdr3_nt: TGTGCCAGCAGTTTATCGATGGTAGCGGGGGGGTGTAAGCTGTACTTC
d_call: TRBD2; clone_size: -; v_call: TRBV6-2/TRBV6-3; j_call: TRBJ2-1; cdr3_aa: CASSYRASGGASSYNEQFF; cdr3_nt: TGTGCCAGCAGTTACCGGGCTAGCGGGGGGGCCAGCTCCTACAATGAGCAGTTCTTC
d_call: -; clone_size: -; v_call: TRBV7-2; j_call: TRBJ1-3; cdr3_aa: CASSLVGVQGSGNTIYF; cdr3_nt: TGTGCCAGCAGCTTAGTCGGCGTTCAAGGCTCTGGAAACACCATATATTTT
d_call: -; clone_size: -; v_call: TRBV2; j_call: TRBJ2-7; cdr3_aa: CASSETLGTSEQYF; cdr3_nt: TGTGCCAGCAGTGAGACCCTAGGGACTTCCGAGCAGTACTTC
d_call: -; clone_size: few; v_call: TRBV20-1; j_call: TRBJ2-7; cdr3_aa: CSAGGLRSFEQYF; cdr3_nt: TGCAGTGCTGGGGGACTCCGCAGCTTCGAGCAGTACTTC
d_call: TRBD2; clone_size: few; v_call: TRBV9; j_call: TRBJ2-1; cdr3_aa: CASSPSFGTSGINEQFF; cdr3_nt: TGTGCCAGCAGCCCTTCTTTCGGGACTAGCGGGATCAATGAGCAGTTCTTC
d_call: -; clone_size: few; v_call: TRBV20-1; j_call: TRBJ2-3; cdr3_aa: CSARPDPTTDTQYF; cdr3_nt: TGCAGTGCTAGACCGGATCCTACAACAGATACGCAGTATTTT
d_call: TRBD2; clone_size: -; v_call: TRBV4-2; j_call: TRBJ2-1; cdr3_aa: CASSHLTSGGASYNEQFF; cdr3_nt: TGTGCCAGCAGCCACCTAACTAGCGGGGGGGCCTCCTACAATGAGCAGTTCTTC
d_call: -; clone_size: -; v_call: TRBV5-1; j_call: TRBJ2-3; cdr3_aa: CASSSGGIGADTQYF; cdr3_nt: TGCGCCAGCAGCTCTGGAGGGATAGGGGCCGATACGCAGTATTTT
d_call: TRBD2; clone_size: -; v_call: TRBV4-2; j_call: TRBJ2-1; cdr3_aa: CASSQVGGGDYNEQFF; cdr3_nt: TGTGCCAGCAGCCAAGTCGGCGGGGGTGATTACAATGAGCAGTTCTTC
d_call: -; clone_size: few; v_call: TRBV6-5; j_call: TRBJ2-1; cdr3_aa: CASSYRGGTYNEQFF; cdr3_nt: TGTGCCAGCAGTTATCGTGGGGGGACCTACAATGAGCAGTTCTTC
d_call: -; clone_size: few; v_call: TRBV18; j_call: TRBJ2-1; cdr3_aa: CASSPPRRGDEQFF; cdr3_nt: TGTGCCAGCTCACCACCAAGGAGGGGCGATGAGCAGTTCTTC
d_call: -; clone_size: few; v_call: TRBV2; j_call: TRBJ2-1; cdr3_aa: CASATTNNEQFF; cdr3_nt: TGTGCCAGCGCGACTACAAACAATGAGCAGTTCTTC
d_call: TRBD2; clone_size: -; v_call: TRBV18; j_call: TRBJ2-5; cdr3_aa: CASSPGTSGRDKYF; cdr3_nt: TGTGCCAGCTCACCAGGGACTAGCGGGAGAGATAAGTACTTC
d_call: TRBD1; clone_size: -; v_call: TRBV27; j_call: TRBJ1-2; cdr3_aa: CASSRDRDRANYGYTF; cdr3_nt: TGTGCCAGCAGTAGGGACAGGGATCGGGCTAACTATGGCTACACCTTC
d_call: TRBD2; clone_size: -; v_call: TRBV29-1; j_call: TRBJ2-7; cdr3_aa: CSVLLAGTPLHEQYF; cdr3_nt: TGCAGCGTCCTACTAGCGGGAACCCCTTTGCACGAGCAGTACTTC
d_call: TRBD1; clone_size: -; v_call: TRBV3-1; j_call: TRBJ2-2; cdr3_aa: CASSTLGQGKTGELFF; cdr3_nt: TGTGCCAGCAGCACTCTCGGACAGGGGAAAACCGGGGAGCTGTTTTTT
d_call: -; clone_size: few; v_call: TRBV9; j_call: TRBJ2-6; cdr3_aa: CASSVSTGNSGANVLTF; cdr3_nt: TGTGCCAGCAGCGTATCTACAGGCAACTCTGGGGCCAACGTCCTGACTTTC
d_call: -; clone_size: few; v_call: TRBV10-3; j_call: TRBJ1-5; cdr3_aa: CAISEGQQPQHF; cdr3_nt: TGTGCCATCAGTGAGGGGCAACAGCCCCAGCATTTT
d_call: -; clone_size: -; v_call: TRBV6-5; j_call: TRBJ1-4; cdr3_aa: CASSDSRTNFYNEKLFF; cdr3_nt: TGTGCCAGCAGTGACTCAAGGACAAACTTCTATAATGAAAAACTGTTTTTT
d_call: TRBD2; clone_size: -; v_call: TRBV12-3/TRBV12-4; j_call: TRBJ2-3; cdr3_aa: CASSLMAGDSTDTQYF; cdr3_nt: TGTGCCAGCAGTTTAATGGCGGGGGATAGCACAGATACGCAGTATTTT
d_call: -; clone_size: -; v_call: TRBV10-3; j_call: TRBJ2-5; cdr3_aa: CAISERIGETQYF; cdr3_nt: TGTGCCATCAGTGAACGTATTGGAGAGACCCAGTACTTC
d_call: -; clone_size: few; v_call: TRBV4-1; j_call: TRBJ2-1; cdr3_aa: CASSQDVEWGGRNEQFF; cdr3_nt: TGCGCCAGCAGCCAAGATGTGGAGTGGGGGGGCCGGAATGAGCAGTTCTTC
d_call: -; clone_size: -; v_call: TRBV5-1; j_call: TRBJ1-1; cdr3_aa: CASGIQGADTEAFF; cdr3_nt: TGCGCCAGCGGGATCCAGGGAGCGGACACTGAAGCTTTCTTT
d_call: TRBD2; clone_size: -; v_call: TRBV28; j_call: TRBJ2-1; cdr3_aa: CASSLPGGPSTGQFF; cdr3_nt: TGTGCCAGCAGTTTGCCGGGGGGGCCTTCTACGGGGCAGTTCTTC
d_call: -; clone_size: -; v_call: TRBV3-1; j_call: TRBJ2-2; cdr3_aa: CASSQAPGSSGELFF; cdr3_nt: TGTGCCAGCAGCCAAGCCCCTGGAAGCTCCGGGGAGCTGTTTTTT
d_call: -; clone_size: -; v_call: TRBV29-1; j_call: TRBJ1-4; cdr3_aa: CSGRDGLSPNEKLFF; cdr3_nt: TGCAGCGGGCGGGACGGTTTATCGCCGAATGAAAAACTGTTTTTT
d_call: -; clone_size: -; v_call: TRBV5-1; j_call: TRBJ1-2; cdr3_aa: CASSWDPVTDNYGYTF; cdr3_nt: TGCGCCAGCAGCTGGGATCCGGTGACAGATAACTATGGCTACACCTTC
d_call: -; clone_size: -; v_call: TRBV12-3/TRBV12-4; j_call: TRBJ2-5; cdr3_aa: CASSLKLSRQETQYF; cdr3_nt: TGTGCCAGCAGTTTAAAACTATCGCGCCAAGAGACCCAGTACTTC
d_call: -; clone_size: -; v_call: TRBV7-9; j_call: TRBJ2-1; cdr3_aa: CASSHGQTGRTYNEQFF; cdr3_nt: TGTGCCAGCAGTCACGGACAGACCGGCAGAACGTACAATGAGCAGTTCTTC
d_call: TRBD1; clone_size: -; v_call: TRBV19; j_call: TRBJ2-4; cdr3_aa: CASSIARTGGAKNIQYF; cdr3_nt: TGTGCCAGTAGTATAGCTCGGACAGGGGGAGCCAAAAACATTCAGTACTTC
d_call: -; clone_size: -; v_call: TRBV3-1; j_call: TRBJ2-3; cdr3_aa: CACRGTTTDTQYF; cdr3_nt: TGTGCCTGCAGGGGGACTACGACAGATACGCAGTATTTT
d_call: -; clone_size: -; v_call: TRBV7-7; j_call: TRBJ2-6; cdr3_aa: CASSSLTGANVLTF; cdr3_nt: TGTGCTAGCAGCTCCCTAACTGGGGCCAACGTCCTGACTTTC
d_call: TRBD2; clone_size: -; v_call: TRBV6-5; j_call: TRBJ2-5; cdr3_aa: CASSYSGGWGETQYF; cdr3_nt: TGTGCCAGCAGTTACTCGGGAGGGTGGGGAGAGACCCAGTACTTC
d_call: TRBD2; clone_size: -; v_call: TRBV19; j_call: TRBJ2-4; cdr3_aa: CASSIGLAGGMGQKNIQYF; cdr3_nt: TGTGCCAGTAGTATCGGGCTAGCGGGGGGGATGGGGCAGAAAAACATTCAGTACTTC
d_call: TRBD2; clone_size: -; v_call: TRBV12-3/TRBV12-4; j_call: TRBJ2-1; cdr3_aa: CASSPRSSGSHNEQFF; cdr3_nt: TGTGCCAGCAGTCCTCGGTCTAGCGGGAGCCACAATGAGCAGTTCTTC
d_call: -; clone_size: once; v_call: TRBV18; j_call: TRBJ1-6; cdr3_aa: CASSPAGPYNSPLHF; cdr3_nt: TGTGCCAGCTCACCGGCGGGACCCTATAATTCACCCCTCCACTTT
d_call: -; clone_size: -; v_call: TRBV3-1; j_call: TRBJ1-1; cdr3_aa: CASSQGGARGPEAFF; cdr3_nt: TGTGCCAGCAGCCAAGGGGGGGCGCGAGGCCCTGAAGCTTTCTTT
d_call: -; clone_size: few; v_call: TRBV29-1; j_call: TRBJ2-2; cdr3_aa: CSVPIAANTGELFF; cdr3_nt: TGCAGCGTTCCGATTGCCGCGAACACCGGGGAGCTGTTTTTT
d_call: -; clone_size: -; v_call: TRBV12-3/TRBV12-4; j_call: TRBJ2-7; cdr3_aa: CASLGDSGTYEQYF; cdr3_nt: TGTGCCAGCCTTGGGGACTCAGGGACCTACGAGCAGTACTTC
d_call: -; clone_size: -; v_call: TRBV28; j_call: TRBJ2-7; cdr3_aa: CASSPPARYSYEQYF; cdr3_nt: TGTGCCAGCAGTCCCCCGGCCCGGTACTCCTACGAGCAGTACTTC
d_call: -; clone_size: -; v_call: TRBV20-1; j_call: TRBJ2-3; cdr3_aa: CSARDPKASDTQYF; cdr3_nt: TGCAGTGCTAGAGATCCCAAAGCCTCAGATACGCAGTATTTT
d_call: -; clone_size: few; v_call: TRBV11-2; j_call: TRBJ2-3; cdr3_aa: CASNPSGTAFTDTQYF; cdr3_nt: TGTGCCAGCAACCCCTCGGGAACAGCTTTCACAGATACGCAGTATTTT
d_call: TRBD2; clone_size: few; v_call: TRBV7-9; j_call: TRBJ2-7; cdr3_aa: CASSLAALAGVIPYEQYF; cdr3_nt: TGTGCCAGCAGCTTAGCGGCATTAGCGGGAGTAATTCCTTACGAGCAGTACTTC
d_call: -; clone_size: -; v_call: TRBV29-1; j_call: TRBJ1-1; cdr3_aa: CSVEDGWNTEAFF; cdr3_nt: TGCAGCGTTGAAGATGGATGGAACACTGAAGCTTTCTTT
d_call: -; clone_size: many; v_call: TRBV29-1; j_call: TRBJ2-3; cdr3_aa: CSVEPGLHTDTQYF; cdr3_nt: TGCAGCGTTGAACCGGGACTCCACACAGATACGCAGTATTTT
d_call: -; clone_size: few; v_call: TRBV29-1; j_call: TRBJ2-1; cdr3_aa: CSVDPPTGGAYNEQFF; cdr3_nt: TGCAGCGTTGACCCCCCGACGGGGGGCGCCTACAATGAGCAGTTCTTC
d_call: -; clone_size: few; v_call: TRBV7-9; j_call: TRBJ2-3; cdr3_aa: CASSRNPSDTQYF; cdr3_nt: TGTGCCAGCAGCCGGAACCCCTCGGATACGCAGTATTTT
d_call: TRBD2; clone_size: -; v_call: TRBV11-2; j_call: TRBJ2-5; cdr3_aa: CASSYTALAGGNEQYF; cdr3_nt: TGTGCCAGCAGCTACACGGCCTTAGCGGGAGGGAATGAGCAGTACTTC
d_call: TRBD1; clone_size: few; v_call: TRBV20-1; j_call: TRBJ1-1; cdr3_aa: CSAGDSSNTEAFF; cdr3_nt: TGCAGTGCCGGGGACAGTTCGAACACTGAAGCTTTCTTT
d_call: -; clone_size: -; v_call: TRBV28; j_call: TRBJ1-2; cdr3_aa: CASSSANNYGYTF; cdr3_nt: TGTGCCAGCAGTTCGGCGAATAACTATGGCTACACCTTC